This T cell receptor (beta chain) was retrieved from a study of blood T cell repertoires in COVID-19. About the study: Sites in the United States, Italy and Spain provided acute and convalescent COVID-19 samples. Sources were T cells, B-cell-depleted T cells, or PBMCs; the material itself was cDNA or gDNA.

The CDR3 covers 13 residues. CDR1 is LNHDA, CDR2 SQIVND, per germline (reference sequence). V was pared by 3 bases and J by 7 bases, with 10 bases between. In the source study's methods: Scientists estimated how many nucleated cells there were by amplifying reference gene primers. Profiling relied on immunoSEQ multiplex PCR, and the TCRdb table lists in-frame clones only, not all of them. V, J and clone size reflect that table, while D and trimming were determined from the DNA. Altogether over 200,000 clones are present, almost 90% being singletons, with the ten largest covering around 1.5%. Sequenced sample: peripheral blood. V and J are TRBV19 and TRBJ2-4; D remains ambiguous. This sequence originates from a man younger than 35 with active or convalescent COVID-19. The CDR3 DNA reads TGTGCCAGTAGTATTACGAGAACGAACATTCAGTACTTC. Translating it yields CASSITRTNIQYF. Full variable domain (rest looked up from reference TRBV19 and TRBJ2-4): DGGITQSPKYLFRKEGQNVTLSCEQNLNHDAMYWYRQDPGQGLRLIYYSQIVNDFQKGDIAEGYSVSREKKESFPLTVTSAQKNPTAFYLCASSITRTNIQYFGAGTRLSVL.